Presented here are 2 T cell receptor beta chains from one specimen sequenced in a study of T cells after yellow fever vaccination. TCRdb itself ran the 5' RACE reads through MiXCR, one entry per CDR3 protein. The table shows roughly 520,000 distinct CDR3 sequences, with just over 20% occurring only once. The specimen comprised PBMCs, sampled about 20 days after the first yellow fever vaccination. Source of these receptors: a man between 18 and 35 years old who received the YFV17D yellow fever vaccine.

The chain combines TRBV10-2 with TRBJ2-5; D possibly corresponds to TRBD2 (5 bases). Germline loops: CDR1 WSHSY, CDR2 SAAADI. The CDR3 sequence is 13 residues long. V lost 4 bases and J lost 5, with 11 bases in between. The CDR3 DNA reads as TGCGCCAGCAGTGTCGGGGAGATGGAGACCCAGTACTTC. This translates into CASSVGEMETQYF.

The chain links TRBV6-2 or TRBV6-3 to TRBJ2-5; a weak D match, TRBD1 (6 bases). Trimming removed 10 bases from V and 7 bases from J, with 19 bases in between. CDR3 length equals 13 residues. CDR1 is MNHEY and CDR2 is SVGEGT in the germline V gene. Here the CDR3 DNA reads TGTGCCACCTCCGGGACAATTTATGCGACCCAGTACTTC. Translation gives CATSGTIYATQYF.